Below, one T cell receptor beta chain is given with its context. The antigen remains unidentified. The read ends 3 residues shy of where the CDR3 ends; the end is completed using the germline J gene. The data stem from a study of T cells in women clearing cervical HPV infection. At the level of the study: HLA type stays a possible confounder, typing being limited.

Cervical HPV DNA detected by MY09/MY11 PCR, typed by dot-blot. Here immunoSEQ multiplex PCR was the method, and the copy in TCRdb shows in-frame clones only, minus some. The sample totals fewer than 35,000 clones. Study-wide results and caveats: CIN3+ cases had significantly higher TCR repertoire richness than controls, but evenness did not differ.

Germline loops: CDR1 SNHLY, CDR2 FYNNEI. The CDR3 covers 15 residues. V trimming: 11 bases; J trimming: 7 bases; junction bases outside the gene matches: 16. The chain carries TRBV2 and TRBJ2-1, with TRBD2 matching over 8 bases. The sequence was collected from a woman between 18 and 70 years old with a cervical HPV16 infection that either progressed to CIN3+ or cleared (not recorded which). Sequencing was carried out using blood buffy coat. The DNA read from the CDR3 is TGTGCCGGGCACCGGGGGGGGAGCCCATCGAATGAG. This encodes CAGHRGGSPSNE. The entire CDR3 protein reads CAGHRGGSPSNEQFF.